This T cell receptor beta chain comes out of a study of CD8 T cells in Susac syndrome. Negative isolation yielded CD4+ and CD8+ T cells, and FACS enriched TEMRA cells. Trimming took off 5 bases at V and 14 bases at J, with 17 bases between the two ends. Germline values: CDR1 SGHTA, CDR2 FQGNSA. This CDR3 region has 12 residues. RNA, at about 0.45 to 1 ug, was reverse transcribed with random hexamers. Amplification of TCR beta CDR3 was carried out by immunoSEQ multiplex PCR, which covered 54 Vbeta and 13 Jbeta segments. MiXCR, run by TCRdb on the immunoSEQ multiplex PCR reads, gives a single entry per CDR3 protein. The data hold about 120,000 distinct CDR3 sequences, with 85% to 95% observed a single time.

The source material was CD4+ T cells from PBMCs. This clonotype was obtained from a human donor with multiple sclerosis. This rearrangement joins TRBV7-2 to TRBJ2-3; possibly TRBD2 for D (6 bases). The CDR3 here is CASSPPVGSLYF. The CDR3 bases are TGTGCCAGCAGCCCGCCCGTCGGGAGCCTGTATTTT.